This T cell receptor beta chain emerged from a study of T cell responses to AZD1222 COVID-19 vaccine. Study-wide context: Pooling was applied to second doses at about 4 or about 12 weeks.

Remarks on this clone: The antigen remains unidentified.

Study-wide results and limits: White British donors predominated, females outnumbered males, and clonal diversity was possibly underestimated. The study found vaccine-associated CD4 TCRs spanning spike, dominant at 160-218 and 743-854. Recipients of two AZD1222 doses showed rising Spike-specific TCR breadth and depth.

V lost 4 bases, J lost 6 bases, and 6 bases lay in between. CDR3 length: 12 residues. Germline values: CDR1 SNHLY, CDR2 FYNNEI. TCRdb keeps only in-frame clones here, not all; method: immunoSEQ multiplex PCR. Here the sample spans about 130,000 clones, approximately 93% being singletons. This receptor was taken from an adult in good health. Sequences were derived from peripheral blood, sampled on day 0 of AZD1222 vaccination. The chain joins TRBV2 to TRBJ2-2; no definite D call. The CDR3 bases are TGTGCCAGCAGTGGGTCGTCCGGGGAGCTGTTTTTT. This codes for CASSGSSGELFF.